This TCR beta chain was obtained from a study of T cell changes during pregnancy in multiple sclerosis (dated 2019 in TCRdb). As for the study more broadly: In women with multiple sclerosis, the researchers looked at how the T cell repertoire shifted as pregnancy progressed.

Receptor amplification or capture employed the immunoSEQ multiplex PCR assay. TCRdb took this table from immuneACCESS and kept in-frame rearrangements with V and J called. Such tables lack part of the clones; where checked against another copy, unresolved V genes explain under half of the gap, and the rest is unexplained. The sample data list fewer than 95,000 clones, and approximately 95% of these were observed just once. The ten largest clones add up to 4.3% of the sample. V and J are trimmed by 5 bases and 3 bases, and the gene matches miss 7 bases of the junction. There are 15 amino acids in the CDR3, from cysteine to phenylalanine inclusive. Only CDR3 DNA remains: 45 bases, in frame from the first base. The germline V gene yields SGHVS for CDR1 and FQNEAQ for CDR2. Note on this clone: Its specific antigen is unknown. The input lacks base qualities; no much larger clone sits a single base away.

The chain joins TRBV7-8 to TRBJ2-3, and 8 junctional nucleotides match TRBD2. The TCR originated in a female donor with multiple sclerosis, enrolled in a pregnancy study. Sequencing used peripheral blood, obtained in the first trimester of pregnancy. The nucleotide sequence reads TGTGCCAGCAGCGGACTGGGACTAGGGACAGATACGCAGTATTTT. Translated, it gives CASSGLGLGTDTQYF.